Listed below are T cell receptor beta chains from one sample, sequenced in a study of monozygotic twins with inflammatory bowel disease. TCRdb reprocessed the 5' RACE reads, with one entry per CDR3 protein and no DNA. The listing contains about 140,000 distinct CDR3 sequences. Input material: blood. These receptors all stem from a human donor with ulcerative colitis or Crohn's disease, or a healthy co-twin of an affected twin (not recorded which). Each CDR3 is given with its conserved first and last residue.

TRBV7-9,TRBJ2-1,CASSLSTGVNEQFF
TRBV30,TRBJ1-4,CAWSVGGTNEKLFF
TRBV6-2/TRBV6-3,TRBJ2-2,CASRKSGADTGELFF
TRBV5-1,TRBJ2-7,CASSESADSYEQYF
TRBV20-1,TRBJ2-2,CSASVYLNTGELFF
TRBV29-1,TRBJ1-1,CSVERGQTMAFF
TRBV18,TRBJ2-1,CASSPRLAGGSNEQFF
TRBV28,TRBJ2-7,CASSLSGGSYEQYF
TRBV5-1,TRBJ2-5,CASSLGTSGQETQYF
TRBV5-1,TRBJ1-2,CASSSSPPGNYGYTF
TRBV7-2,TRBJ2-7,CASSWTHSSYEQYF
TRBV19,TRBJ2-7,CASSIDRARATYEQYF
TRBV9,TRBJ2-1,CASSVGGLSGGANEQFF